This T cell receptor beta chain was profiled in a study of shared clonotypes between healthy human individuals. The study, taken as a whole, reports: Rarefaction indicated that sorted-subset sequencing remained incomplete although depth was large.

The authors' processing: Without quality scores, immunoSEQ junctional reads could not be filtered like full-length reads. Method: immunoSEQ multiplex PCR; TCRdb's copy keeps in-frame clones and lacks some. The V and J calls and clone size were taken over from that table, and D and trimming were inferred from the DNA. The table has 600,000 to 750,000 clones, 55% to 75% seen once. Healthy and HIV-negative, the adult donors had no recent acute infections or vaccinations. A CD45RA-negative memory subset and a CD45RA+ naive subset were separated from the CD4+ cells. Concerning this clone itself: The target antigen is unknown.

This clonotype originated in a woman in her 30s in good health. The sequenced material came from memory CD4+ T cells sorted from blood. The subset denotes: CD45RA-negative fraction.

The CDR3, as DNA: TGTGCCAGCAGTGAATCGGGAAGACAGAAGAACACTGAAGCTTTCTTT. It encodes CASSESGRQKNTEAFF. This chain connects TRBV25-1 to TRBJ1-1; D is perhaps TRBD1 (5 bases). The CDR3 is made up of 16 amino acids. With 1 base removed from V and 1 base from J, the gap between germline ends came to 13 bases. CDR1 is MGHDK, CDR2 SYGVNS, per germline.